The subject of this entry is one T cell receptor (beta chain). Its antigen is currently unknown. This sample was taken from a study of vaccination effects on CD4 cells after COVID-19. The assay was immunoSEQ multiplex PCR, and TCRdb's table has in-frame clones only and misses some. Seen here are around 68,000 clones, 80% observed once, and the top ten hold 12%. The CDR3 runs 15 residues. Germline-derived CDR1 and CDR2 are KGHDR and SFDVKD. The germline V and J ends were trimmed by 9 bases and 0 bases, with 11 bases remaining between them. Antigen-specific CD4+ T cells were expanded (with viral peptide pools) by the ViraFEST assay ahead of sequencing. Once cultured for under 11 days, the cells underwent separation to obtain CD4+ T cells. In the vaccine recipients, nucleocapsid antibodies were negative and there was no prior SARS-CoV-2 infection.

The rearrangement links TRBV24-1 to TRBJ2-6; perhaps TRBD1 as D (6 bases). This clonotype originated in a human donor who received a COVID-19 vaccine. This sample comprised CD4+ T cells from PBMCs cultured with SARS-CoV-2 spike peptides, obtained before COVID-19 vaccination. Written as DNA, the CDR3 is TGTGCCACCCAACAGGGAACCTCTGGGGCCAACGTCCTGACTTTC. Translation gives CATQQGTSGANVLTF.